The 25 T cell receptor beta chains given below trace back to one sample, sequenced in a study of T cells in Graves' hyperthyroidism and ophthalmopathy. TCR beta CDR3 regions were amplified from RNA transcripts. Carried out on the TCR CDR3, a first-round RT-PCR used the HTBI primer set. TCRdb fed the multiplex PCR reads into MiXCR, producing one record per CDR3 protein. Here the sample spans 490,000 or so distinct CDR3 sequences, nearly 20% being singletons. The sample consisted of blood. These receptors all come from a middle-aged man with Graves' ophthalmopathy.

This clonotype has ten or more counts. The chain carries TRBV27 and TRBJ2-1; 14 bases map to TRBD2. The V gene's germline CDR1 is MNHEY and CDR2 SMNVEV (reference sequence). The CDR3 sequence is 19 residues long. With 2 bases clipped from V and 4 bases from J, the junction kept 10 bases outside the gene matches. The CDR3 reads CASSLGTSGGSWAYNEQFF. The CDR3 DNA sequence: TGTGCCAGCAGTTTAGGGACTAGCGGGGGTTCTTGGGCTTACAATGAGCAGTTCTTC.

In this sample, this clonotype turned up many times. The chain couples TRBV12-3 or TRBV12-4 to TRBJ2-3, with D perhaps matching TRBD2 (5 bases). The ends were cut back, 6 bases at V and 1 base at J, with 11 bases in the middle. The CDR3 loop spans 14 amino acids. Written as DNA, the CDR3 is TGTGCCAGCAGCCGTTTCGGGGGCACAGATACGCAGTATTTT. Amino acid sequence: CASSRFGGTDTQYF.

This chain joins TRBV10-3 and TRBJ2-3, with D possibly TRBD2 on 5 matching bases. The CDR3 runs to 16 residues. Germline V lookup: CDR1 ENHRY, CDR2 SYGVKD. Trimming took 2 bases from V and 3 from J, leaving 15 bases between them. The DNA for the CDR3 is TGTGCCATCAGTGAGAGTGGTAGCGCGGCGACAGATACGCAGTATTTT. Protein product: CAISESGSAATDTQYF.

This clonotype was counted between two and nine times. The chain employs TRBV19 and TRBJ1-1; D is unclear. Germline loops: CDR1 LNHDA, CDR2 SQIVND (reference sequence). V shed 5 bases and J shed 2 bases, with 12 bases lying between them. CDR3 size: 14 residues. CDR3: CASSERGRNTEAFF. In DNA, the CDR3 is TGTGCCAGTAGTGAAAGAGGGCGCAACACTGAAGCTTTCTTT.

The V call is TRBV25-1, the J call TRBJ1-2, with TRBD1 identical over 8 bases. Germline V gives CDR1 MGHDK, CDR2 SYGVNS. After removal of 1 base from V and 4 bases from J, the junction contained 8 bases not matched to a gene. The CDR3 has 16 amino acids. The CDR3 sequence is CASSESNLGQGYGYTF. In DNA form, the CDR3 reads TGTGCCAGCAGTGAATCTAACCTTGGACAGGGCTATGGCTACACCTTC.

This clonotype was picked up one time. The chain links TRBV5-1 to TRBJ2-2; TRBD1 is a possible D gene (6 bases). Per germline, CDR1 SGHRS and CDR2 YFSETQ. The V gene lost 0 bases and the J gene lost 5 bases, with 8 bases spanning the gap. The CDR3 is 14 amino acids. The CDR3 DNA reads TGCGCCAGCAGCTTGGATCAGGGGACCGGGGAGCTGTTTTTT. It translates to CASSLDQGTGELFF.

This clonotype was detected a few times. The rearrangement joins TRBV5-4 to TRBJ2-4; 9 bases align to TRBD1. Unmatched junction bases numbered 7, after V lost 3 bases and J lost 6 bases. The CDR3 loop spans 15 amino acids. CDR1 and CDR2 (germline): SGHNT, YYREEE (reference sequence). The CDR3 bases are TGTGCCAGCAGCTCGTGGCCGGACAGGGGAAACATTCAGTACTTC. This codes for CASSSWPDRGNIQYF. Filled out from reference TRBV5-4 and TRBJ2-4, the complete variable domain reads ETGVTQSPTHLIKTRGQQVTLRCSSQSGHNTVSWYQQALGQGPQFIFQYYREEENGRGNFPPRFSGLQFPNYSSELNVNALELDDSALYLCASSSWPDRGNIQYFGAGTRLSVL.

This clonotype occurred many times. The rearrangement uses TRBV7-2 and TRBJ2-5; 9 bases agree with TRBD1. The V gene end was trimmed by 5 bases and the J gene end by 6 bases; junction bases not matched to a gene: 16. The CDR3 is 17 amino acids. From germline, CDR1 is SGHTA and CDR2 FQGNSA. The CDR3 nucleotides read TGTGCCAGCAGCATTAGCTTGACAGGGGGGATTGGAAAGACCCAGTACTTC. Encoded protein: CASSISLTGGIGKTQYF.

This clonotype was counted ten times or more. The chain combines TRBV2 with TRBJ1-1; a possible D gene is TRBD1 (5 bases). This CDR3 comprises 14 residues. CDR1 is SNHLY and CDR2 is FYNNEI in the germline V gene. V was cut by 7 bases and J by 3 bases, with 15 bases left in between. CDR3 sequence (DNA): TGTGCCAGCACCCAAGGGAGGGGCGACACTGAAGCTTTCTTT. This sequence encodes CASTQGRGDTEAFF. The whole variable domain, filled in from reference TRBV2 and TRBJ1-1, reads EPEVTQTPSHQVTQMGQEVILRCVPISNHLYFYWYRQILGQKVEFLVSFYNNEISEKSEIFDDQFSVERPDGSNFTLKIRSTKLEDSAMYFCASTQGRGDTEAFFGQGTRLTVV.

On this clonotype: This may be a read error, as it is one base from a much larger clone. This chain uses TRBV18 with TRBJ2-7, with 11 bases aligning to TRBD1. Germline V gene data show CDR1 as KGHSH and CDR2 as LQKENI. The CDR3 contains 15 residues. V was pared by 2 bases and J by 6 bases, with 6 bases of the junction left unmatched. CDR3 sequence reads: CASSPAGQGAGEQYF. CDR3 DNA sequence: TGTGCCAGCTCACCAGCAGGACAGGGGGCGGGCGAGCAGTACTTC.

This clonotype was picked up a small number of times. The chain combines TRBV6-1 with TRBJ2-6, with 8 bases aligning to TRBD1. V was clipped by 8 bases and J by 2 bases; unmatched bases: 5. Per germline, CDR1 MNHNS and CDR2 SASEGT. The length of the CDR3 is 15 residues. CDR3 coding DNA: TGTGCCAGCCTTGCCAGGGGGCCTGGGGCCAACGTCCTGACTTTC. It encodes CASLARGPGANVLTF.

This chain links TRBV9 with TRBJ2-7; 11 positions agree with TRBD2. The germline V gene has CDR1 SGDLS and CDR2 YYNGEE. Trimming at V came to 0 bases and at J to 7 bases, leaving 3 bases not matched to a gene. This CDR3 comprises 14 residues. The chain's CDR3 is CASSVGLAGFEQYF. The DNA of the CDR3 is TGTGCCAGCAGCGTAGGACTAGCGGGATTTGAGCAGTACTTC.

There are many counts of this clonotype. The CDR3 bases are TGTGCCAGCACCTTCGGACAGGGGGCGAAGAACACTGAAGCTTTCTTT. It is translated as CASTFGQGAKNTEAFF. The chain is built from TRBV6-2 or TRBV6-3 and TRBJ1-1, with 11 nucleotides matching TRBD1. The CDR3 is made up of 16 amino acids. With V trimmed by 7 bases and J by 1 base, 8 bases remained unmatched. Germline assignment: CDR1 MNHEY and CDR2 SVGEGT.

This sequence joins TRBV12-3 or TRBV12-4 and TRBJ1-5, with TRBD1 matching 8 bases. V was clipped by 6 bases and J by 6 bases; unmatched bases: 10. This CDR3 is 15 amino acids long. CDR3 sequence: CASSRGPGLPQPQHF. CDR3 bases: TGTGCCAGCAGCAGGGGGCCAGGTCTCCCTCAGCCCCAGCATTTT.

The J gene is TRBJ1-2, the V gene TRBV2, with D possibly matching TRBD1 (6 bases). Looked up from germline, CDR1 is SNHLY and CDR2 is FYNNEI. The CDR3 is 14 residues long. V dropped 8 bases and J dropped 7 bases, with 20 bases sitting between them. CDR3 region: CASLLPTGLSGYTF. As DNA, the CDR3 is TGTGCCAGCCTCCTTCCCACAGGGTTGAGTGGCTACACCTTC.

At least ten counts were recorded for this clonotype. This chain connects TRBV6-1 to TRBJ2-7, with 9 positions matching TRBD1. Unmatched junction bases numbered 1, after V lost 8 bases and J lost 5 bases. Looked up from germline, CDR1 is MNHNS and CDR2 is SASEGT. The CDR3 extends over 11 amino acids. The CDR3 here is CASGQGHEQYF. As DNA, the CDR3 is TGTGCCAGCGGACAGGGGCACGAGCAGTACTTC.

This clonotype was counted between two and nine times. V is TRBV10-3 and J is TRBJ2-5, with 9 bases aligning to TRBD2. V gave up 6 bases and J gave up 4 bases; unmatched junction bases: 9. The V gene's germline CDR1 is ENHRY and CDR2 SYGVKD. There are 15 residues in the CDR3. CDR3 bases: TGTGCCATCAGCCTCCCAGCGGGAGGAGTAGAGACCCAGTACTTC. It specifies CAISLPAGGVETQYF.

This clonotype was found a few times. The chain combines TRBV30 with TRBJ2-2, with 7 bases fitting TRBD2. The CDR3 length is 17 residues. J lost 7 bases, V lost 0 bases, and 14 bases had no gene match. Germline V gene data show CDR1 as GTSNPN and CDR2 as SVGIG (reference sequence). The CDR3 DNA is TGTGCCTGGAGTGTACCCTGGGCTAGCGGAACAAACGGGGAGCTGTTTTTT. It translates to CAWSVPWASGTNGELFF.

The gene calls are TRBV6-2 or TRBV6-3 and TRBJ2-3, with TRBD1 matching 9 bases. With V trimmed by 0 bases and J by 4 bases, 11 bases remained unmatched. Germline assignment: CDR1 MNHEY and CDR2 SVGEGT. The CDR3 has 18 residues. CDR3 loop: CASSYSGTGQLGADTQYF. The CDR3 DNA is TGTGCCAGCAGTTACTCCGGGACAGGGCAACTTGGGGCAGATACGCAGTATTTT.

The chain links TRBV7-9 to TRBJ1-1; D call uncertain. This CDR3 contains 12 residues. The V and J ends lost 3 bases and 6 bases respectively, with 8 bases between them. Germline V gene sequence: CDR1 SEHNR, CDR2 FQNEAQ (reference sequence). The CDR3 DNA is TGTGCCAGCAGCTTCCGGAAATCTGAAGCTTTCTTT. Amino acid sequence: CASSFRKSEAFF.

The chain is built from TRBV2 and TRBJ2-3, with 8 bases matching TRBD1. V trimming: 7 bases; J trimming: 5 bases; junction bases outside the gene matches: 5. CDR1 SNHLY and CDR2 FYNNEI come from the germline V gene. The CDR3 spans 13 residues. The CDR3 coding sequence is TGTGCCAGCACTCAGGGGGCGATAGATACGCAGTATTTT. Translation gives CASTQGAIDTQYF.

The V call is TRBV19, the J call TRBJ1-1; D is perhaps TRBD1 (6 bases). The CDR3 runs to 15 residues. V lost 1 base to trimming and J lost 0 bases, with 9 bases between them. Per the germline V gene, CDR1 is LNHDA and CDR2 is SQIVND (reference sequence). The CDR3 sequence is CASSIGDNLNTEAFF. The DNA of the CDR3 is TGTGCCAGTAGTATAGGGGACAATCTGAACACTGAAGCTTTCTTT.

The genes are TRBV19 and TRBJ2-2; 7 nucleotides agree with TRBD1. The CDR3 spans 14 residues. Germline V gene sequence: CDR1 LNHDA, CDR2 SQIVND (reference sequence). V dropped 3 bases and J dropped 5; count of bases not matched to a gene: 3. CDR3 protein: CASSIYRGTGELFF. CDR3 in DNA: TGTGCCAGTAGTATCTACAGGGGAACCGGGGAGCTGTTTTTT.

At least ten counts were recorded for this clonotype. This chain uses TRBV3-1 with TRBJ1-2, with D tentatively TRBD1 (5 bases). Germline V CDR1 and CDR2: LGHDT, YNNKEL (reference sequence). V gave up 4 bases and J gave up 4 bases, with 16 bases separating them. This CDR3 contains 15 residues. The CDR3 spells CASSRSLTASYGYTF. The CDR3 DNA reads TGTGCCAGCAGCCGAAGCCTGACAGCCTCCTATGGCTACACCTTC.

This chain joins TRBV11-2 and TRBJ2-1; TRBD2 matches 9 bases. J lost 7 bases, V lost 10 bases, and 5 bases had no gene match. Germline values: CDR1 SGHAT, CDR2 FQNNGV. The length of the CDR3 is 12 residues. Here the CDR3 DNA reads TGTGCCATCCTAGCGGGAAGGAATGAGCAGTTCTTC. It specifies CAILAGRNEQFF.